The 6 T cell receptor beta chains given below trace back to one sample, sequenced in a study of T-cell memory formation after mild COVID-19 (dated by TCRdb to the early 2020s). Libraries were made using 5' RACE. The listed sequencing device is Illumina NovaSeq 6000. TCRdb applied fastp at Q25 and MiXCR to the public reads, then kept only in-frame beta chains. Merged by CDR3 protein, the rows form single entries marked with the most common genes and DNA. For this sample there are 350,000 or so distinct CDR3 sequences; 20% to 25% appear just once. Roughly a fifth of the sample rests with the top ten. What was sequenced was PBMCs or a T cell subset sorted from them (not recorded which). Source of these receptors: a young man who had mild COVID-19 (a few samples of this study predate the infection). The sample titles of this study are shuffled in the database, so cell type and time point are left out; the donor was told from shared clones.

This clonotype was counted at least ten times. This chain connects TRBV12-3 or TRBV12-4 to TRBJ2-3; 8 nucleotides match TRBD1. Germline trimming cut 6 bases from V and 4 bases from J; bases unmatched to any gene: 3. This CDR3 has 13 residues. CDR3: CASSTGQADTQYF. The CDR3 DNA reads TGTGCCAGCAGCACGGGACAGGCAGATACGCAGTATTTT.

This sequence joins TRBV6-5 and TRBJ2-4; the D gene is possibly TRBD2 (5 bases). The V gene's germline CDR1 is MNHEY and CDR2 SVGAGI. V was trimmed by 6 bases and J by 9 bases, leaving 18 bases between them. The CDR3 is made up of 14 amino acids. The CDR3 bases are TGTGCCAGCAGCAACAGCGCAGCCGCGGGCATTCAGTACTTC. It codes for CASSNSAAAGIQYF.

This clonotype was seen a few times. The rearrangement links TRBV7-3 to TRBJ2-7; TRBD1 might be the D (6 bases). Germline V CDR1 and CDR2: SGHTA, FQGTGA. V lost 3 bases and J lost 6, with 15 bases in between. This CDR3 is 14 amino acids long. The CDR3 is CASSLTGSEGEQYF. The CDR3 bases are TGTGCCAGCAGCTTGACAGGCTCTGAGGGCGAGCAGTACTTC.

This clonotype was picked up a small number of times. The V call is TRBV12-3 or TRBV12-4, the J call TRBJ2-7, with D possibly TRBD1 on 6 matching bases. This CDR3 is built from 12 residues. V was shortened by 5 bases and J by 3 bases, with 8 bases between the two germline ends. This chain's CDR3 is CASSVRGYEQYF. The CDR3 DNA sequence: TGTGCCAGCAGTGTCAGGGGCTACGAGCAGTACTTC.

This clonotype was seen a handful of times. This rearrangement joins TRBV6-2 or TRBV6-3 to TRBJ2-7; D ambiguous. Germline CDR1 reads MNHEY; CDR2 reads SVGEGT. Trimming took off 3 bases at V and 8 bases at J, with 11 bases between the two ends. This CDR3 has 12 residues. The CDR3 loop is CASSYGRGQQYV. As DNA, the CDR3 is TGTGCCAGCAGTTATGGTCGAGGCCAGCAGTACGTC.

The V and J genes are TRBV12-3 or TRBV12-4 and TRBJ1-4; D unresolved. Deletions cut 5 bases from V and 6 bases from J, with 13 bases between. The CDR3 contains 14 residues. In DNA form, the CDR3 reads TGTGCCAGCAGTCCTGACCGAGGTTATGAAAAACTGTTTTTT. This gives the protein CASSPDRGYEKLFF.